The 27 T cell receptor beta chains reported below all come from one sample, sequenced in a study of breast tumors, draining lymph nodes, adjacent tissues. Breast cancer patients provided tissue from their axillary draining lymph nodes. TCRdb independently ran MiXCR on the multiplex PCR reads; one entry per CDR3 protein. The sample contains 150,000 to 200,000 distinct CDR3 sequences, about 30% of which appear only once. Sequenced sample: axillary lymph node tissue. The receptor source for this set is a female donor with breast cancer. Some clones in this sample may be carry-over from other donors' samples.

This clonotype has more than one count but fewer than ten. CDR3 loop: CASSPLGEGPDTQYF. The CDR3 DNA reads as TGTGCCAGCAGTCCCCTAGGGGAGGGCCCAGATACGCAGTATTTT. V usage is TRBV27 and J usage is TRBJ2-3, with 7 nucleotides matching TRBD2. The length of the CDR3 is 15 residues. J was trimmed by 4 bases and V by 5 bases; bases with no gene match: 9. Germline assignment: CDR1 MNHEY and CDR2 SMNVEV (reference sequence).

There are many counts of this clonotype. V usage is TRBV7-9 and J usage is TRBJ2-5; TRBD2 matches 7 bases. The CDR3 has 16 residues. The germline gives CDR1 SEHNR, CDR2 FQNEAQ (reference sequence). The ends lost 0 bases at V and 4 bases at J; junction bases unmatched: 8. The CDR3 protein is CASSLARTGGGETQYF. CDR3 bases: TGTGCCAGCAGCTTAGCCAGGACGGGGGGAGGAGAGACCCAGTACTTC.

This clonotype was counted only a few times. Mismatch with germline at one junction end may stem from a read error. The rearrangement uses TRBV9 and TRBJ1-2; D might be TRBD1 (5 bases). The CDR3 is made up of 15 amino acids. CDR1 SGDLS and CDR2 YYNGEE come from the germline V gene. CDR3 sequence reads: CASSVDGGTNYGSTF. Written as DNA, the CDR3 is TGTGCCAGCAGCGTAGACGGGGGAACTAACTATGGCTCCACCTTC.

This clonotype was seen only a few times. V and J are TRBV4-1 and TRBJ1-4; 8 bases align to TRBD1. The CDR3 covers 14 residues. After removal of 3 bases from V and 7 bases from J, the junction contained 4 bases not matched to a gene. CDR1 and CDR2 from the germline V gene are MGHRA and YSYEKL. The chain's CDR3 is CASSQAQGGEKLFF. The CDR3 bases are TGCGCCAGCAGCCAGGCACAGGGGGGTGAAAAACTGTTTTTT.

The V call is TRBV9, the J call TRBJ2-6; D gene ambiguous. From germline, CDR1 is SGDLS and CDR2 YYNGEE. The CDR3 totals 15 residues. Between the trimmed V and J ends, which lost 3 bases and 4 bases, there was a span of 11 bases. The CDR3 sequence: CASSAIGTGANVLTF. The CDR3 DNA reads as TGTGCCAGCAGCGCCATTGGAACCGGGGCCAACGTCCTGACTTTC.

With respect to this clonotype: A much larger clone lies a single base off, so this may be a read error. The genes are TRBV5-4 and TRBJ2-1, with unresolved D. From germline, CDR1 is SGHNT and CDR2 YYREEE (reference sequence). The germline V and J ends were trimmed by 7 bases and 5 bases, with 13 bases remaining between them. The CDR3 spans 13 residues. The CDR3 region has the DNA TGTGCCAGCGGCCTACGACCAAACAATGAGCAGTTCTTC. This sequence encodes CASGLRPNNEQFF.

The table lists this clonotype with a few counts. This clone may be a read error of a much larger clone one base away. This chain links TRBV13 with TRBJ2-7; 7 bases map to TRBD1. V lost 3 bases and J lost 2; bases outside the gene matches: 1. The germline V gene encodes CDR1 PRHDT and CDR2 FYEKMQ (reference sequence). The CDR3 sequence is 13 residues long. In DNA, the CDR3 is TGTGCCAGCAGCTTGACAGGGACCTACGAGCAGTACTTC. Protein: CASSLTGTYEQYF.

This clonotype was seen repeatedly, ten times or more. CDR3 residues: CAVRALEGDNEQFF. The CDR3 DNA reads as TGTGCCGTCCGGGCCCTCGAAGGGGACAATGAGCAGTTCTTC. The rearrangement uses TRBV10-3 and TRBJ2-1; tentatively, D is TRBD1 (5 bases). With 11 bases removed from V and 5 bases from J, the gap between germline ends came to 19 bases. The germline gives CDR1 ENHRY, CDR2 SYGVKD. The CDR3 length is 14 residues.

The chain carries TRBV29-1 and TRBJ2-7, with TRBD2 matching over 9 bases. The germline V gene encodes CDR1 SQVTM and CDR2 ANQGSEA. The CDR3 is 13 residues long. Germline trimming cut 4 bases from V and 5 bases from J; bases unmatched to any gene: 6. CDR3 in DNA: TGCAGCGTTGGGCGGGGGGGCGACCACGAGCAGTACTTC. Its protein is CSVGRGGDHEQYF.

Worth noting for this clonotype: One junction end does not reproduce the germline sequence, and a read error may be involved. The CDR3 nucleotides read TGCAGTGCTAGAGCCCCGACGAGGGCCGACGTCCTGACTTTC. Translated: CSARAPTRADVLTF. The chain couples TRBV20-1 to TRBJ2-6; D is possibly TRBD2 (5 bases). Germline loops: CDR1 DFQATT, CDR2 SNEGSKA (reference sequence). This CDR3 is 14 amino acids long.

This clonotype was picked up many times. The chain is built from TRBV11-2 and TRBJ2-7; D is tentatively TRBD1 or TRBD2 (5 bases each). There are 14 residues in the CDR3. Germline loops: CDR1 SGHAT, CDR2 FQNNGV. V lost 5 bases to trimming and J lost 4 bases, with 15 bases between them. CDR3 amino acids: CASSVGTHAYEQYF. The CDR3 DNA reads TGTGCCAGCAGCGTCGGGACCCACGCTTACGAGCAGTACTTC.

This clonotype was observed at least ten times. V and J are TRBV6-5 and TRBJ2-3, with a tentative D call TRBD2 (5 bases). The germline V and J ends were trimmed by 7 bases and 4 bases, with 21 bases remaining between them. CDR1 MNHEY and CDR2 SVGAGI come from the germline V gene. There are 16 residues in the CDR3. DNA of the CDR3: TGTGCCAGCAAAGCGGCGGCGGGCAGAAGGGCAGATACGCAGTATTTT. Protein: CASKAAAGRRADTQYF.

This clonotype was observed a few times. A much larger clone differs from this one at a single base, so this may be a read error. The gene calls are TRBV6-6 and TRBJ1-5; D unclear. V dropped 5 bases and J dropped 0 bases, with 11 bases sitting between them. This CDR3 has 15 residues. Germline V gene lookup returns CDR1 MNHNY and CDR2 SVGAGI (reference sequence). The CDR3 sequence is CASSHLTISNQPQHF. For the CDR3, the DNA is TGTGCCAGCAGTCATTTGACCATTAGCAATCAGCCCCAGCATTTT.

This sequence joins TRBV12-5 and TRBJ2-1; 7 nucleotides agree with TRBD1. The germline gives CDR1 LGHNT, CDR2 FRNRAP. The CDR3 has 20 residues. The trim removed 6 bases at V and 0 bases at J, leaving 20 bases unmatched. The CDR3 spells CASGLDRVPNLYSSYNEQFF. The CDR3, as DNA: TGTGCTAGTGGGTTAGACAGGGTCCCCAACCTCTACAGCTCCTACAATGAGCAGTTCTTC.

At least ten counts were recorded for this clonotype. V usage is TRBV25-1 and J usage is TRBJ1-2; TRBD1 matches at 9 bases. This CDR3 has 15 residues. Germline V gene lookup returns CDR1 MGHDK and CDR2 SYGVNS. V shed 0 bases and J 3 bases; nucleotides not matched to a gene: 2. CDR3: CASSEYGQGYYGYTF. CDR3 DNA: TGTGCCAGCAGTGAATATGGACAGGGGTACTATGGCTACACCTTC.

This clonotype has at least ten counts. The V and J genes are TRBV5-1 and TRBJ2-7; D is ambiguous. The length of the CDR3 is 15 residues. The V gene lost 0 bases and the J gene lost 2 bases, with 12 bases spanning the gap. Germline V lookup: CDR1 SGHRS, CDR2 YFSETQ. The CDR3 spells CASSLGDSRAYEQYF. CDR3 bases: TGCGCCAGCAGCTTGGGAGACTCACGGGCCTACGAGCAGTACTTC.

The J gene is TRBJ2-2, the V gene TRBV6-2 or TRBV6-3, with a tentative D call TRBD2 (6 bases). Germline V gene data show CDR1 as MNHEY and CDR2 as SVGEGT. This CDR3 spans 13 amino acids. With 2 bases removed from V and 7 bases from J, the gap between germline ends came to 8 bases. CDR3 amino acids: CASSYPGLGELFF. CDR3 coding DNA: TGTGCCAGCAGTTACCCGGGACTCGGGGAGCTGTTTTTT.

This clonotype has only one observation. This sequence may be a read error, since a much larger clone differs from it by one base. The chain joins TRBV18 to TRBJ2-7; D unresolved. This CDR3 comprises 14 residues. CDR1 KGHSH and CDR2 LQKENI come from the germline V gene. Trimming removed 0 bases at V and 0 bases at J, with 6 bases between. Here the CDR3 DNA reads TGTGCCAGCTCACCACCGATAGTCTCCTACGAGCAGTACTTC. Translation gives CASSPPIVSYEQYF.

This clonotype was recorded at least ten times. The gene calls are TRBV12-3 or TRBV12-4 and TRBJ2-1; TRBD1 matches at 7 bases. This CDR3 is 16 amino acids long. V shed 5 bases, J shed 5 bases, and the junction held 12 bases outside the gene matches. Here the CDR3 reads CASSPQTGTGNNEQFF. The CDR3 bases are TGTGCCAGCAGTCCACAGACAGGGACGGGAAACAATGAGCAGTTCTTC.

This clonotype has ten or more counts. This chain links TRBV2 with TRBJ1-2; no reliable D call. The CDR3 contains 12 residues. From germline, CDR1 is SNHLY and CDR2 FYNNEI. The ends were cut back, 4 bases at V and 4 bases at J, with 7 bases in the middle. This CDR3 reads CASSVELYGYTF. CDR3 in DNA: TGTGCCAGCAGTGTCGAACTCTATGGCTACACCTTC.

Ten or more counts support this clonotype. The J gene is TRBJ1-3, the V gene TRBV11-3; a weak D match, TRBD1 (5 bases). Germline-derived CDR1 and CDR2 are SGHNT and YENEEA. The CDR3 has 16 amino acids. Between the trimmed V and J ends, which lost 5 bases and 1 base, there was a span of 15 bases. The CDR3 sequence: CASSREDIYSGNTIYF. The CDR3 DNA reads TGTGCCAGCAGCCGTGAGGACATTTATTCTGGAAACACCATATATTTT.

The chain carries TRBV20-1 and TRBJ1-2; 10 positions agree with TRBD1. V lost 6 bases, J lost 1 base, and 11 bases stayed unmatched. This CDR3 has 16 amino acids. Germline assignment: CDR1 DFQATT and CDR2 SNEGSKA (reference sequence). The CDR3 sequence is CSASSSGQGVNYGYTF. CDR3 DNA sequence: TGCAGTGCCAGCAGCTCAGGACAGGGGGTTAACTATGGCTACACCTTC.

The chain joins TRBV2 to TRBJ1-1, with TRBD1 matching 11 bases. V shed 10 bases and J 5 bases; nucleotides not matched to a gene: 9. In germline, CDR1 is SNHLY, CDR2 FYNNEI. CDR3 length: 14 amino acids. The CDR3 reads CAIAGQGVYTEAFF. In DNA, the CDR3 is TGTGCCATCGCGGGACAGGGGGTTTATACTGAAGCTTTCTTT.

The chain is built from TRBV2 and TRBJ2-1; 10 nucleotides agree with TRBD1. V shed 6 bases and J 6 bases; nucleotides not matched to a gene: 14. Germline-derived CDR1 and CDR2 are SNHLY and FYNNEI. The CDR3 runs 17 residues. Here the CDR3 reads CASRFKMTGGARNEQFF. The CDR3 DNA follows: TGTGCCAGCAGATTTAAAATGACAGGGGGCGCTCGCAATGAGCAGTTCTTC.

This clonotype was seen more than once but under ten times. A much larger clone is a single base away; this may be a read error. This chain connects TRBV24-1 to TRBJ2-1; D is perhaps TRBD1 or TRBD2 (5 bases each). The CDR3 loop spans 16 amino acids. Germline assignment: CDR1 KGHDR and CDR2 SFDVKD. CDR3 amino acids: CATSGGSLEAYNEQSF. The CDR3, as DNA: TGTGCCACCAGTGGGGGGTCCCTGGAGGCCTACAATGAGCAGTCCTTC.

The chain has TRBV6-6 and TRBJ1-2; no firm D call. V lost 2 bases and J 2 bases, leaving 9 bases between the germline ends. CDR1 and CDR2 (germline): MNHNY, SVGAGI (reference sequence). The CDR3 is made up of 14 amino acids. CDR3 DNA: TGTGCCAGCAGTTACGGGCCGGACAACTATGGCTACACCTTC. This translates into CASSYGPDNYGYTF.

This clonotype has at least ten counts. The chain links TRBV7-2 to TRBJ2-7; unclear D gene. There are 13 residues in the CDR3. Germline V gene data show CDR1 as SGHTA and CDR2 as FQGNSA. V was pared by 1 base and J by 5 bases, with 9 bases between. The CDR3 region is CASSLDPRDEQYF. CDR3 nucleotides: TGTGCCAGCAGCTTAGATCCTCGGGACGAGCAGTACTTC.